This T cell receptor beta chain was sequenced for a study of cytomegalovirus exposure and HLA in healthy donors. Notes on this clone: Its target is unknown.

PCR employed 60 Vbeta and 13 Jbeta primers. The data were produced by immunoSEQ multiplex PCR, yet TCRdb's version contains in-frame clones alone and is incomplete. The repertoire table contains roughly 120,000 clones. Study-wide points: Among TCR beta chains, those listed as cytomegalovirus-associated numbered more than 150.

The germline gives CDR1 MRHNA, CDR2 SNTAGT. Trimming removed 5 bases from V and 0 bases from J, with 4 bases in between. The CDR3 extends over 13 amino acids. Sequenced sample: PBMCs. This receptor was identified in a man between 18 and 29 years old in good health and CMV-seronegative. The J gene is TRBJ2-2, the V gene TRBV6-4; the D is unclear. The chain's CDR3 is CASSPSNTGELFF. CDR3 nucleotide sequence: TGTGCCAGCAGTCCTTCGAACACCGGGGAGCTGTTTTTT.